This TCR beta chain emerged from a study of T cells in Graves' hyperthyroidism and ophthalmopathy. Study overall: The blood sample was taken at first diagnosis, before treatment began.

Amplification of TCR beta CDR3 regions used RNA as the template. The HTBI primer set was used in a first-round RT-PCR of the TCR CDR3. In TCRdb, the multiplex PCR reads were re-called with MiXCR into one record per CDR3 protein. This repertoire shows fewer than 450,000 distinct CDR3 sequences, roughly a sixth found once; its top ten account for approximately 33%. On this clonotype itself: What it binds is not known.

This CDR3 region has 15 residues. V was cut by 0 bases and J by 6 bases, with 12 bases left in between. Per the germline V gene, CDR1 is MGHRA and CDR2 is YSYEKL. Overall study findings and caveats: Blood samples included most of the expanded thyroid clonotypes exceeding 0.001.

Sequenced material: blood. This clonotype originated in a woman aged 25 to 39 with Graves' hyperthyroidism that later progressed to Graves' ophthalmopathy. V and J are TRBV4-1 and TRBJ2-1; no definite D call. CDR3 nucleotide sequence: TGCGCCAGCAGCCAAGAACCCCAAACTTTCAATGAGCAGTTCTTC. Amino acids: CASSQEPQTFNEQFF.